The 15 T cell receptor beta chains in this list originate from one sample, sequenced in a study of shared clonotypes between healthy human individuals (TCRdb year 2020). Receptor libraries were prepared by the immunoSEQ multiplex PCR assay. Entries here come from immuneACCESS through TCRdb and include only in-frame sequences with V and J called. Some clones fail to appear in such tables; in the studies checked, an unresolved V gene covers under half of the shortfall, and the cause of the remainder is unknown. The sample includes roughly 2.6 million clones, with about 92% observed a single time. Around 0.14% of the sample goes to the ten largest clones. Material for sequencing was naive CD4+ T cells sorted from blood. The sample's cell subset or site label, in plain terms: CD45RA+ positively selected. All receptors come from a man younger than 35 in good health.

Worth noting for this clone: Other DNA sequences in this specimen translate into the identical CDR3. V usage is TRBV2 and J usage is TRBJ1-5, with 7 bases matching TRBD1. The CDR3 totals 14 residues. CDR1 SNHLY and CDR2 FYNNEI come from the germline V gene. Losses at the gene ends were 4 bases for V and 4 bases for J; bases not matched to a gene: 4. As DNA, the CDR3 is TGTGCCAGCAGTGGGCCAGGGGGGAATCAGCCCCAGCATTTT. It translates to CASSGPGGNQPQHF.

The V call is TRBV15, the J call TRBJ1-5; 7 nucleotides line up with TRBD1. Looked up from germline, CDR1 is LNHNV and CDR2 is YYDKDF (reference sequence). The CDR3 loop spans 19 amino acids. The V and J ends lost 1 base and 4 bases, in that order; junction bases with no gene match: 16. CDR3 coding DNA: TGTGCCACCAGCAGAGGGGGCAAAGGGGGCATGGTGTGGAATCAGCCCCAGCATTTT. Its translation is CATSRGGKGGMVWNQPQHF.

The CDR3, as DNA: TGTGCCAGCAGCCGTAGCGGGAGGGAGAATGAGCAGTTCTTC. It specifies CASSRSGRENEQFF. V usage is TRBV7-2 and J usage is TRBJ2-1; TRBD2 aligns across 11 bases. The CDR3 has 14 amino acids. Germline trimming cut 5 bases from V and 7 bases from J; bases unmatched to any gene: 4. CDR1 is SGHTA, CDR2 FQGNSA, per germline.

The chain is built from TRBV5-1 and TRBJ1-4; TRBD1 aligns across 10 bases. The CDR3 is 17 residues long. Germline V gene lookup returns CDR1 SGHRS and CDR2 YFSETQ. The trim removed 5 bases at V and 0 bases at J, leaving 7 bases unmatched. CDR3 protein: CASSAGTGAATNEKLFF. The CDR3 DNA is TGCGCCAGCAGTGCCGGGACAGGGGCCGCAACTAATGAAAAACTGTTTTTT.

Regarding this clone: An end of the junction differs from the germline gene, which may be a read error. V usage is TRBV6-5 and J usage is TRBJ1-6; no clear D gene. The CDR3 runs to 12 residues. The V gene's germline CDR1 is MNHEY and CDR2 SVGAGI. The CDR3 DNA sequence: TGTGCCAGCAAATCCTTTAATTCACCCCTCCACTTT. It yields the protein CASKSFNSPLHF.

This chain uses TRBV5-1 with TRBJ2-5, with D tentatively TRBD2 (6 bases). This CDR3 contains 14 residues. Germline CDR1 and CDR2: SGHRS and YFSETQ. V was shortened by 4 bases and J by 6 bases, with 16 bases between the two germline ends. This chain's CDR3 is CASSRAEGGKTQYF. The CDR3, as DNA: TGCGCCAGCAGCCGGGCGGAGGGTGGCAAGACCCAGTACTTC.

The rearrangement joins TRBV11-2 to TRBJ2-7, with D perhaps matching TRBD2 (5 bases). The V gene's germline CDR1 is SGHAT and CDR2 FQNNGV. V lost 0 bases, J lost 7 bases, and 13 bases lay in between. The CDR3 has 14 amino acids. The CDR3: CASSLDLGAGEQYF. As DNA, the CDR3 is TGTGCCAGCAGCTTAGATCTGGGAGCCGGAGAGCAGTACTTC.

The chain carries TRBV4-1 and TRBJ1-5, with D maybe TRBD1 (5 bases). This CDR3 has 14 residues. V dropped 3 bases and J dropped 7 bases, with 13 bases sitting between them. Germline-derived CDR1 and CDR2 are MGHRA and YSYEKL. The CDR3 protein is CASSHERGGQPQHF. As DNA, the CDR3 is TGCGCCAGCAGCCACGAACGGGGGGGGCAGCCCCAGCATTTT.

V is TRBV18 and J is TRBJ1-1; 8 bases line up with TRBD1. Germline values: CDR1 KGHSH, CDR2 LQKENI. This CDR3 spans 19 amino acids. With 6 bases clipped from V and 1 base from J, the junction kept 19 bases outside the gene matches. CDR3 sequence: CASSTSMRSGGGENTEAFF. For the CDR3, the DNA is TGTGCCAGCTCCACCTCTATGCGCTCAGGGGGCGGTGAGAACACTGAAGCTTTCTTT.

The rearrangement joins TRBV5-4 to TRBJ2-3; TRBD2 might be the D (6 bases). Deletions cut 4 bases from V and 4 bases from J, with 16 bases between. CDR3 length: 15 amino acids. Germline loops: CDR1 SGHNT, CDR2 YYREEE (reference sequence). The CDR3 nucleotides read TGTGCCAGCAGCCCCGGTGGCAGGGAGGCAGATACGCAGTATTTT. As protein: CASSPGGREADTQYF.

This clone was detected only a few times. V is TRBV6-1 and J is TRBJ1-1; D is unresolved. Germline V gene data show CDR1 as MNHNS and CDR2 as SASEGT. The CDR3 runs to 14 residues. V was shortened by 6 bases and J by 3 bases, with 14 bases between the two germline ends. The CDR3 protein is CASSPKDGDTEAFF. In nucleotides, the CDR3 is TGTGCCAGCAGCCCGAAGGACGGGGACACTGAAGCTTTCTTT.

The chain couples TRBV6-7 to TRBJ2-6; maybe TRBD1 (7 bases). TRBV6-7 is filed as an ORF, its function uncertain. Trimming stripped 2 bases from V and 0 bases from J, with 20 bases between. The CDR3 consists of 20 residues. The CDR3 sequence is CASSYPEAGGLSSGANVLTF. In nucleotides, the CDR3 is TGTGCCAGCAGTTACCCCGAAGCAGGGGGACTCAGCTCTGGGGCCAACGTCCTGACTTTC.

The chain is built from TRBV6-5 and TRBJ2-7, with D unresolved. Germline V gene lookup returns CDR1 MNHEY and CDR2 SVGAGI. The CDR3 has 15 amino acids. V was clipped by 0 bases and J by 3 bases, with 12 bases between them. The CDR3 nucleotides read TGTGCCAGCAGTTACTCCGCAACCATGGGCTACGAGCAGTACTTC. It translates to CASSYSATMGYEQYF.

The chain employs TRBV10-1 and TRBJ2-7; 10 positions agree with TRBD1. Germline CDR1 and CDR2: WNHNN and SYGVQD (reference sequence). The V gene end was trimmed by 6 bases and the J gene end by 3 bases; junction bases not matched to a gene: 2. The CDR3 is made up of 13 amino acids. As DNA, the CDR3 is TGCGCCAGCAGCCGGGACAGGGGCTACGAGCAGTACTTC. Amino acid sequence: CASSRDRGYEQYF.

V is TRBV7-8 and J is TRBJ1-2, with TRBD1 matching 12 bases. The ends lost 0 bases at V and 1 base at J; junction bases unmatched: 6. The CDR3 is made up of 18 amino acids. The germline gives CDR1 SGHVS, CDR2 FQNEAQ. CDR3 region: CASSLAGTGGSYNYGYTF. CDR3 in DNA: TGTGCCAGCAGCTTAGCGGGGACAGGGGGCTCCTATAACTATGGCTACACCTTC.